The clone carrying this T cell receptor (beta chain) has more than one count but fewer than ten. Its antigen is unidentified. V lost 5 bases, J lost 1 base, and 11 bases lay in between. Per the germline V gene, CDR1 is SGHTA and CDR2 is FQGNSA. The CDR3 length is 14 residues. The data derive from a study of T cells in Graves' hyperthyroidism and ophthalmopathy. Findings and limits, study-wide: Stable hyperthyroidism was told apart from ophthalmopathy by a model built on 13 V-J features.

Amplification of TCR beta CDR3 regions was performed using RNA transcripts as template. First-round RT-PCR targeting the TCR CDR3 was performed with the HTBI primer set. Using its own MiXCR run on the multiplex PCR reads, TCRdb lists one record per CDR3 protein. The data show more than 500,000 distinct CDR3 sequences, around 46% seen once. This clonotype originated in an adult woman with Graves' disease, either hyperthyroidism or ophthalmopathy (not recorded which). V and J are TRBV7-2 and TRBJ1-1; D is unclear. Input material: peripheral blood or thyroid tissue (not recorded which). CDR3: CASSGSTGNTEAFF. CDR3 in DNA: TGTGCCAGCAGCGGGAGCACGGGGAACACTGAAGCTTTCTTT.